The 8 T cell receptor beta chains below all came from one sample that was sequenced in a study of CD8+ T cells in alopecia areata (dated by TCRdb to 2016 to 2018). Receptor libraries were prepared by the immunoSEQ multiplex PCR assay. For TCR sequencing, RNA was extracted from every sample and reverse transcribed into cDNA to serve as template. TCRdb stores this immuneACCESS table with in-frame sequences only. Part of the clones is absent; in the studies checked, under half of the shortfall reflects unresolved V genes, and no reason is known for the rest. The sample table shows roughly 35,000 clones, and roughly 50% are seen once. The top ten clonotypes cover approximately 40% of the sample. Sequenced: NKG2D-high CD8+ T cells sorted from blood. The sample's cell subset or site label, in plain terms: sorted CD8+ NKG2D-high blood T cells. The receptors stem from a human donor with alopecia areata.

The V call is TRBV7-9, the J call TRBJ2-7; the D gene could be TRBD1 or TRBD2 (5 bases each). Germline-derived CDR1 and CDR2 are SEHNR and FQNEAQ (reference sequence). This CDR3 has 15 amino acids. Trimming removed 5 bases at V and 1 base at J, with 15 bases between. CDR3 bases: TGTGCCAGCAGCCTGGGGCAGGGACCATCCTACGAGCAGTACTTC. Amino acids: CASSLGQGPSYEQYF.

The chain uses TRBV13 and TRBJ2-3; D is tentatively TRBD1 or TRBD2 (5 bases each). CDR1 and CDR2 (germline): PRHDT, FYEKMQ (reference sequence). V was clipped by 7 bases and J by 1 base, with 21 bases between them. CDR3 length equals 17 residues. DNA for the CDR3: TGTGCCAGCAATCAACAGGAGGATAGGATCGGCACAGATACGCAGTATTTT. Protein product: CASNQQEDRIGTDTQYF.

The V call is TRBV27, the J call TRBJ2-1; 7 nucleotides line up with TRBD2. Germline V gene lookup returns CDR1 MNHEY and CDR2 SMNVEV (reference sequence). After removal of 3 bases from V and 0 bases from J, the junction contained 8 bases not matched to a gene. There are 17 residues in the CDR3. The DNA for the CDR3 is TGTGCCAGCAGTTTGGCTAGCGGATACTACTCCTACAATGAGCAGTTCTTC. This sequence encodes CASSLASGYYSYNEQFF.

Only one count was recorded for this clone. This rearrangement joins TRBV27 to TRBJ2-7, with D unclear. Germline V gene data show CDR1 as MNHEY and CDR2 as SMNVEV (reference sequence). Trimming cost V 5 bases and J 3 bases, with 8 bases left between them. This CDR3 spans 12 amino acids. The DNA of the CDR3 is TGTGCCAGCAGTCTGCGGTTCTACGAGCAGTACTTC. As protein: CASSLRFYEQYF.

V and J are TRBV6-1 and TRBJ2-1; D gene unclear. The germline V and J ends were trimmed by 3 bases and 6 bases, with 6 bases remaining between them. CDR1 and CDR2 from the germline V gene are MNHNS and SASEGT. The CDR3 consists of 12 residues. CDR3 sequence reads: CASSDFPNEQFF. The CDR3 DNA follows: TGTGCCAGCAGTGACTTCCCCAATGAGCAGTTCTTC.

The chain recombines TRBV27 with TRBJ2-2; possible D gene TRBD2, 6 bases. This CDR3 is 11 amino acids long. V was trimmed by 8 bases and J by 8 bases, leaving 9 bases between them. Germline CDR1 and CDR2: MNHEY and SMNVEV (reference sequence). CDR3 nucleotides: TGTGCCAGCCGCGGGGTAGGGGAGCTGTTTTTT. It codes for CASRGVGELFF.

This chain uses TRBV27 with TRBJ2-5; 8 bases align to TRBD2. CDR1 MNHEY and CDR2 SMNVEV come from the germline V gene (reference sequence). The CDR3 spans 14 residues. The V gene end was trimmed by 2 bases and the J gene end by 4 bases; junction bases not matched to a gene: 3. This chain's CDR3 is CASSLGLAGETQYF. CDR3 bases: TGTGCCAGCAGTTTAGGACTAGCTGGAGAGACCCAGTACTTC.

This clone was seen a single time. The genes are TRBV27 and TRBJ2-7; the match to TRBD1 covers 12 bases. The CDR3 is 15 amino acids. Trimming took 6 bases from V and 4 from J; bases not matched to a gene: 7. Germline lookup yields CDR1 MNHEY and CDR2 SMNVEV (reference sequence). The CDR3 DNA is TGTGCCAGCAGGGGAGCGGGACAGGGGGCATACGAGCAGTACTTC. The encoded protein is CASRGAGQGAYEQYF.